Below, 27 T cell receptor beta chains from the same sample are listed, as sequenced in a study of cytomegalovirus exposure and HLA in healthy donors. PCR amplification relied on 60 Vbeta primers (plus 13 Jbeta primers). Clones were read by immunoSEQ multiplex PCR, and TCRdb kept only the in-frame ones, dropping some. Of about 100,000 clones listed, around 84% are singletons. Sequenced input: PBMCs. All receptors derive from a young woman in good health and CMV-seronegative.

The table lists this clone with a count of one. The CDR3 is CASSLEPGQEAFF. The CDR3 DNA is TGTGCCAGCAGCTTAGAGCCGGGACAAGAAGCTTTCTTT. This chain links TRBV7-2 with TRBJ1-1; a weak D match, TRBD1 (6 bases). V was cut by 1 base and J by 8 bases, with 11 bases left in between. Germline V gene lookup returns CDR1 SGHTA and CDR2 FQGNSA. The CDR3 extends over 13 amino acids. The variable domain in full, completed from reference TRBV7-2 and TRBJ1-1, reads GAGVSQSPSNKVTEKGKDVELRCDPISGHTALYWYRQSLGQGLEFLIYFQGNSAPDKSGLPSDRFSAERTGGSVSTLTIQRTQQEDSAVYLCASSLEPGQEAFFGQGTRLTVV.

The V gene is TRBV6-1, the J gene TRBJ2-5; TRBD1 matches 7 bases. Per the germline V gene, CDR1 is MNHNS and CDR2 is SASEGT. J was trimmed by 4 bases and V by 5 bases; bases with no gene match: 7. The CDR3 is 14 residues long. The CDR3 sequence is CASSRQGRLETQYF. The CDR3 coding sequence is TGTGCCAGCAGTCGACAGGGTCGATTAGAGACCCAGTACTTC.

The J gene is TRBJ2-2, the V gene TRBV7-9, with 9 bases aligning to TRBD2. The CDR3 contains 17 residues. CDR1 and CDR2 from the germline V gene are SEHNR and FQNEAQ (reference sequence). J was trimmed by 5 bases and V by 1 base; bases with no gene match: 8. The CDR3 loop is CASSLVGWGLATGELFF. In DNA form, the CDR3 reads TGTGCCAGCAGCTTAGTCGGTTGGGGACTAGCTACCGGGGAGCTGTTTTTT.

This clone occurred once. V usage is TRBV4-3 and J usage is TRBJ2-3, with D tentatively TRBD1 (5 bases). Germline V gene data show CDR1 as LGHNA and CDR2 as YSLEER. V gave up 4 bases and J gave up 1 base, with 9 bases separating them. The CDR3 runs 14 residues. Here the CDR3 reads CASSLQGGTDTQYF. The CDR3 DNA reads as TGCGCCAGCAGCCTCCAGGGTGGCACAGATACGCAGTATTTT.

The chain employs TRBV7-3 and TRBJ2-5, with 7 bases aligning to TRBD2. CDR3 length: 14 residues. J was trimmed by 5 bases and V by 0 bases; bases with no gene match: 3. CDR1 and CDR2 (germline): SGHTA, FQGTGA. The CDR3 protein is CASSLTGGFETQYF. In nucleotides, the CDR3 is TGTGCCAGCAGCTTAACGGGAGGGTTCGAGACCCAGTACTTC.

The chain is built from TRBV28 and TRBJ1-2; D gene uncertain. Trimming took 5 bases from V and 2 from J, leaving 15 bases between them. The CDR3 totals 15 residues. CDR1 MDHEN and CDR2 SYDVKM come from the germline V gene. In nucleotides, the CDR3 is TGTGCCAGCAGTCCCGCGACAAATTCGAACTATGGCTACACCTTC. This sequence encodes CASSPATNSNYGYTF.

The CDR3: CASSSGLAGVVTGELFF. The DNA of the CDR3 is TGTGCCAGCAGCTCGGGACTAGCGGGAGTAGTCACCGGGGAGCTGTTTTTT. The chain couples TRBV7-3 to TRBJ2-2; 14 nucleotides match TRBD2. Germline assignment: CDR1 SGHTA and CDR2 FQGTGA. The CDR3 loop spans 17 amino acids. Unmatched junction bases numbered 5, after V lost 4 bases and J lost 4 bases.

This clone is labeled medium-sized. V is TRBV4-3 and J is TRBJ1-4, with 11 bases fitting TRBD1. V lost 4 bases to trimming and J lost 8 bases; unmatched junction nucleotides: 12. The germline CDR1 and CDR2 sequences are LGHNA and YSLEER. The CDR3 contains 17 residues. The CDR3 sequence is CASSPKGTGTGGEKLFF. CDR3 DNA: TGCGCCAGCAGCCCCAAAGGGACCGGGACAGGGGGAGAAAAACTGTTTTTT.

The genes are TRBV2 and TRBJ1-1; D call uncertain. V lost 3 bases to trimming and J lost 6 bases, with 23 bases between them. The CDR3 extends over 17 amino acids. The germline CDR1 and CDR2 sequences are SNHLY and FYNNEI. The CDR3 sequence: CASSDQHLPPSPPEAFF. In DNA, the CDR3 is TGTGCCAGCAGTGATCAACACCTTCCACCCTCCCCCCCTGAAGCTTTCTTT.

This chain connects TRBV5-1 to TRBJ2-1; TRBD1 aligns across 8 bases. Trimming at V came to 2 bases and at J to 6 bases, leaving 7 bases not matched to a gene. Looked up from germline, CDR1 is SGHRS and CDR2 is YFSETQ. This CDR3 has 15 residues. The CDR3 is CASSFGQGLANEQFF. CDR3 DNA: TGCGCCAGCAGCTTCGGACAGGGCTTGGCCAATGAGCAGTTCTTC.

The chain is built from TRBV6-1 and TRBJ1-1; maybe TRBD1 (6 bases). This CDR3 comprises 14 residues. The V and J ends lost 4 bases and 3 bases respectively, with 12 bases between them. Looked up from germline, CDR1 is MNHNS and CDR2 is SASEGT. The CDR3 is CASSVTQGHTEAFF. In DNA, the CDR3 is TGTGCCAGCAGTGTTACCCAGGGGCACACTGAAGCTTTCTTT.

V gene TRBV6-1 combines with J gene TRBJ2-1; D possibly corresponds to TRBD2 (6 bases). Trimming left V 2 bases short and J 10 bases short, with 12 bases between. The CDR3 spans 13 residues. Germline CDR1 is MNHNS and CDR2 is SASEGT. CDR3 residues: CASSELARGEQFF. The CDR3 DNA reads TGTGCCAGCAGTGAACTAGCCCGGGGGGAGCAGTTCTTC.

In this sample, this clone turned up once. For the CDR3, the DNA is TGCAGCGTTGACGGTGGTGAGCAGTTCTTC. As protein: CSVDGGEQFF. The V gene is TRBV29-1, the J gene TRBJ2-1, with D uncertain. Trimming took 3 bases from V and 9 from J, leaving 6 bases between them. This CDR3 comprises 10 residues. Germline CDR1 SQVTM, CDR2 ANQGSEA.

The CDR3, as DNA: TGTGCCAGCAGTATAACAGGGGAAACTGAAGCTTTCTTT. Its translation is CASSITGETEAFF. This chain links TRBV7-9 with TRBJ1-1; 7 bases fit TRBD1. Per germline, CDR1 SEHNR and CDR2 FQNEAQ (reference sequence). The CDR3 spans 13 residues. The J segment lost 5 bases and the V segment lost 6 bases, leaving 6 bases of the junction unmatched.

The V call is TRBV14, the J call TRBJ2-5; 9 bases line up with TRBD1. Trimming took 4 bases from V and 5 from J; bases not matched to a gene: 8. This CDR3 is built from 15 residues. CDR1 and CDR2 from the germline V gene are SGHDN and FVKESK. CDR3 in amino acids: CASSRHSGTGETQYF. CDR3 DNA sequence: TGTGCCAGCAGCCGACATTCCGGGACAGGGGAGACCCAGTACTTC.

V and J are TRBV7-2 and TRBJ1-3; 7 nucleotides agree with TRBD1. Germline CDR1 reads SGHTA; CDR2 reads FQGNSA. This CDR3 spans 16 amino acids. With 6 bases clipped from V and 2 bases from J, the junction kept 10 bases outside the gene matches. Here the CDR3 DNA reads TGTGCCAGCAGATTGGGGACAGCCTTCGCTGGAAACACCATATATTTT. This encodes CASRLGTAFAGNTIYF.

The J gene is TRBJ1-4, the V gene TRBV28; possibly TRBD1 for D (5 bases). CDR1 is MDHEN and CDR2 is SYDVKM in the germline V gene. V was clipped by 5 bases and J by 7 bases, with 17 bases between them. The CDR3 is 15 amino acids. The CDR3 here is CASSPPGGSSEKLFF. The CDR3, as DNA: TGTGCCAGCAGTCCCCCCGGGGGGAGTAGTGAAAAACTGTTTTTT.

The chain combines TRBV9 with TRBJ2-1; 9 positions agree with TRBD2. This CDR3 contains 15 residues. The junction had 12 bases not matched to a gene; V was cut back by 6 bases and J by 8 bases. The V gene's germline CDR1 is SGDLS and CDR2 YYNGEE. The CDR3 nucleotides are TGTGCCAGCACATCCCGCGGGGGGGCCTTAGATGAGCAGTTCTTC. Its protein is CASTSRGGALDEQFF.

The V call is TRBV19, the J call TRBJ2-7, with TRBD1 matching over 7 bases. Trimming at V came to 4 bases and at J to 2 bases, leaving 11 bases not matched to a gene. The CDR3 consists of 16 residues. CDR1 LNHDA and CDR2 SQIVND come from the germline V gene (reference sequence). This CDR3 reads CASSTRIDRVPYEQYF. CDR3 DNA: TGTGCCAGTAGTACCCGAATTGACAGGGTCCCCTACGAGCAGTACTTC.

The V call is TRBV29-1, the J call TRBJ1-5; 8 bases are a match to TRBD1. Germline lookup yields CDR1 SQVTM and CDR2 ANQGSEA. The junction had 2 bases not matched to a gene; V was cut back by 5 bases and J by 2 bases. There are 13 residues in the CDR3. CDR3 amino acids: CSVLDRGNQPQHF. CDR3 nucleotides: TGCAGCGTTCTGGACAGGGGCAATCAGCCCCAGCATTTT.

The V and J genes are TRBV6-1 and TRBJ2-7, with D possibly being TRBD1 (5 bases). The CDR3 is made up of 14 amino acids. V dropped 2 bases and J dropped 6 bases, with 14 bases sitting between them. CDR1 and CDR2 (germline): MNHNS, SASEGT. CDR3 region: CASSERGWTVEQYF. The CDR3 DNA reads TGTGCCAGCAGTGAAAGGGGATGGACGGTCGAGCAGTACTTC.

This chain joins TRBV30 and TRBJ2-2, with a possible D match to TRBD2 (5 bases). The germline V gene has CDR1 GTSNPN and CDR2 SVGIG (reference sequence). The CDR3 is 12 amino acids. V was trimmed by 3 bases and J by 3 bases, leaving 5 bases between them. The DNA of the CDR3 is TGTGCCTGGAGGAGGGACACCGGGGAGCTGTTTTTT. Amino acids: CAWRRDTGELFF.

The V call is TRBV4-3, the J call TRBJ2-2; perhaps TRBD2 as D (6 bases). The CDR3 sequence is 16 residues long. Germline V CDR1 and CDR2: LGHNA, YSLEER. V shed 3 bases and J shed 4 bases, with 15 bases lying between them. CDR3 bases: TGCGCCAGCAGCCAGACCCCGACCGGGGGCACCGGGGAGCTGTTTTTT. It codes for CASSQTPTGGTGELFF.

V and J are TRBV7-9 and TRBJ2-2, with a possible D match to TRBD2 (5 bases). Germline V gene sequence: CDR1 SEHNR, CDR2 FQNEAQ (reference sequence). V gave up 5 bases and J gave up 7 bases, with 11 bases separating them. The CDR3 has 13 residues. CDR3 nucleotides: TGTGCCAGCAGCCCACGGACTTTCGGGGAGCTGTTTTTT. Translating gives CASSPRTFGELFF.

This clone was picked up a small number of times. In DNA form, the CDR3 reads TGTGCCAGCACCTCTGGACAGGGGGCGGACGAGCAGTACTTC. Amino acid sequence: CASTSGQGADEQYF. This chain joins TRBV6-1 and TRBJ2-7; 11 nucleotides line up with TRBD1. CDR3 length: 14 residues. J was trimmed by 5 bases and V by 7 bases; bases with no gene match: 7. The germline gives CDR1 MNHNS, CDR2 SASEGT.

This sequence joins TRBV20-1 and TRBJ2-5; D unclear. Germline V gene data show CDR1 as DFQATT and CDR2 as SNEGSKA (reference sequence). The CDR3 is 11 amino acids. Trimming stripped 5 bases from V and 5 bases from J, with 9 bases between. Here the CDR3 reads CSAAVKETQYF. The CDR3 DNA follows: TGCAGTGCTGCGGTGAAGGAGACCCAGTACTTC.

This chain uses TRBV18 with TRBJ2-2, with 9 bases that match TRBD1. After removal of 5 bases from V and 0 bases from J, the junction contained 7 bases not matched to a gene. Germline loops: CDR1 KGHSH, CDR2 LQKENI. This CDR3 is built from 17 residues. CDR3 coding DNA: TGTGCCAGCTCAACCAGACACAGGGGGCCGAACACCGGGGAGCTGTTTTTT. Encoded protein: CASSTRHRGPNTGELFF. The full variable domain, with the rest looked up from reference TRBV18 and TRBJ2-2, is NAGVMQNPRHLVRRRGQEARLRCSPMKGHSHVYWYRQLPEEGLKFMVYLQKENIIDESGMPKERFSAEFPKEGPSILRIQQVVRGDSAAYFCASSTRHRGPNTGELFFGEGSRLTVL.